This T cell receptor beta chain stems from a study of blood T cell repertoires in COVID-19 (dated by TCRdb to the early 2020s). For the wider study: The collaborator samples originated in the United States, Italy and Spain and spanned the acute and convalescent phases of COVID-19. The material from the prospective study consisted of cDNA or gDNA derived from T cells, B-cell-depleted T cells, or PBMCs. Subjects who had been exposed to COVID-19, were actively infected with it, or had recovered from it provided the deeply sampled blood TCRbeta repertoires that made up the dataset. A freely available public database, intended as a resource for researchers studying the immune response to SARS-CoV-2, is where the repertoires were released. The samples were drawn from the first 160 participants of the ongoing ImmuneRACE study and from over a thousand subjects provided by 6 global collaborators. Nearly every sample came with metadata listing a de-identified subject ID, COVID-19 status, age in years and sex. Where available, HLA class I and class II types were obtained from metadata supplied by the sample provider rather than from assay-based typing. Study-level results and caveats: The quantity of clinical and demographic metadata differed by source and by participant and was supplied without curation.

Measured from the cysteine to the phenylalanine, the CDR3 is 13 residues long. Kept here is only the CDR3 DNA, which spans 39 bases and is read in frame from base 1. CDR1 and CDR2 are drawn from the germline V gene: SGHRS, YFSETQ. Deletion took 0 bases off V and 5 bases off J, with a span of 6 bases between the germline ends. In its sample, this clone was seen once. What this receptor recognizes is not known. Base qualities are not recorded, but no much larger clone differs from it by a single base. TCRbeta CDR3 regions were amplified from genomic DNA using the immunoSEQ Assay, a bias-controlled multiplex PCR. The original methods were these. The number of nucleated cells in each sample was estimated from the amplification of reference gene primers within the assay. To quantify the absolute abundance of each unique TCRbeta CDR3 rearrangement, sequence reads were collapsed and filtered. For each sample, productive Simpson clonality was calculated as the square root of Simpson's diversity index over productive rearrangements. This is the immuneACCESS table as TCRdb keeps it, with only in-frame sequences that have V and J called. A part of the clones is gone; compared with another copy, unresolved V genes explain less than half, and the rest is unexplained. The V and J calls and clone size were taken over from that table, and D and trimming were inferred from the DNA. The sample records fewer than 130,000 clones, approximately 85% of which are singletons. The ten most abundant clones make up more than 2% of the sample.

The collaborating institutions used their own protocols to collect whole blood in K2EDTA tubes. Collaborator samples were shipped for TCRbeta analysis as frozen whole blood, isolated PBMCs, or DNA extracted from either sample type. Sequencing was performed on peripheral blood. This TCR derives from a human donor in a cohort sampled during active COVID-19. The rearrangement joined TRBV5-1 to TRBJ2-1; the D gene assignment is ambiguous. The nucleotides are TGCGCCAGCAGCTTGGAATATAACAATGAGCAGTTCTTC. It translates as CASSLEYNNEQFF.